This TCR beta chain was identified during a study of graft-versus-host responses after intestinal transplantation. Study in general: Recipients had multivisceral, liver-intestinal, or isolated intestinal transplants. For around three years after anti-thymocyte globulin induction, all recipients took tacrolimus and steroids. Study-level results: Some GvH clones appeared in ileal mucosa or blood before recipient bone marrow.

The data were produced by immunoSEQ multiplex PCR, yet TCRdb's version contains in-frame clones alone and is incomplete. The sample shows about 8,900 clones, 27% of them seen only once. Some 200,000 CFSE-labeled responder cells were plated with some 200,000 irradiated, violet-dye-labeled stimulator cells. The CDR3 is 13 residues long. V lost 2 bases to trimming and J lost 0 bases, with 5 bases between them. Germline CDR1 is MNHNY and CDR2 is SVGAGI (reference sequence). This clone has just a few counts. The genes are TRBV6-6 and TRBJ2-7; D perhaps matches TRBD1 (5 bases). The sample consisted of alloreactive CD8+ T cells from a mixed lymphocyte reaction culture, taken before transplantation. The sample's subset: CFSE-low proliferating T cells sorted from approximately 6-day pre-transplant mixed lymphocyte reaction (GvH or HvG direction). The source is a human patient who was an organ donor for intestinal transplantation. The CDR3 loop reads CASSYGHSYEQYF. The CDR3 bases are TGTGCCAGCAGTTACGGACACTCCTACGAGCAGTACTTC.